The clone carrying this TCR beta chain was counted a few times. At the DNA level, this CDR3 is encoded by other sequences in the same sample as well. Clones were read by immunoSEQ multiplex PCR, and TCRdb kept only the in-frame ones, dropping some. Counted here are around 180,000 clones, around 88% occurring once; the ten biggest clones make up around 5%. The data derive from a study of control samples from healthy donors and cancer patients. V gave up 3 bases and J gave up 1 base, with 3 bases separating them. The CDR3 totals 12 residues. Germline V gene data show CDR1 as SGHAT and CDR2 as FQNNGV. The clonotype comes from a woman aged 30 to 39 in good health. Sequences were obtained from blood. The chain combines TRBV11-2 with TRBJ1-1; D call uncertain. CDR3 nucleotide sequence: TGTGCCAGCAGCTTCAAGAACACTGAAGCTTTCTTT. Its translation: CASSFKNTEAFF. Looking up the rest from reference TRBV11-2 and TRBJ1-1 gives the full variable domain: EAGVAQSPRYKIIEKRQSVAFWCNPISGHATLYWYQQILGQGPKLLIQFQNNGVVDDSQLPKDRFSAERLKGVDSTLKIQPAKLEDSAVYLCASSFKNTEAFFGQGTRLTVV.